This T cell receptor (beta chain) was retrieved from a study of cytomegalovirus exposure and HLA in healthy donors. Of note for this clone: Antigen specificity is unknown.

PCR primers comprised 60 Vbeta and 13 Jbeta primers. TCRdb's copy holds only in-frame clones and misses some; the assay was immunoSEQ multiplex PCR. Of roughly 92,000 clones listed, about 80% are singletons. At sampling all donors were nominally healthy, likely with unrecorded immune exposures. The V end was cut by 3 bases, the J end by 7 bases, with 12 bases between. This CDR3 contains 13 residues. Germline V gives CDR1 MGHRA, CDR2 YSYEKL. Findings and limits, study-wide: The authors enumerated around 150 TCR beta chains as linked to cytomegalovirus. Upon later analysis, TCR association rates were observed to vary by HLA locus, being highest for DRB1 and lowest for HLA-C. Presence/absence analyses treated sequencing depth as roughly uniform across donors.

This clonotype was sampled from a woman aged 50 to 65 in good health and CMV-seropositive. The chain recombines TRBV4-1 with TRBJ1-1, with D uncertain. Sequences were obtained from PBMCs. Written as DNA, the CDR3 is TGCGCCAGCAGCCATGGACCCGGGATTGAAGCTTTCTTT. This encodes CASSHGPGIEAFF.